What follows are 14 T cell receptor beta chains derived from one specimen sequenced in a study of regulatory T cells in long-lasting Graves disease. Building the TCR beta libraries relied on iRepertoire HTBI primers, and CDR3 regions underwent Arm-PCR. TCRdb analysed the multiplex PCR reads with MiXCR anew, one entry per CDR3 protein. The sample consists of roughly 470,000 distinct CDR3 sequences, less than 25% of them appearing once. Time point described: persistent/refractory GD, antithyroid drugs over 5 years with positive TRAb. Making the TCR library involved RNA that had been extracted from PBMCs. The specimen was peripheral blood mononuclear cells (PBMCs), collected when the disease was refractory, from a patient treated with antithyroid drugs. These receptors all come from a female donor with Graves disease.

The chain recombines TRBV5-1 with TRBJ2-2, with D unresolved. The V and J ends lost 7 bases and 0 bases respectively, with 10 bases between them. This CDR3 region has 14 residues. The germline gives CDR1 SGHRS, CDR2 YFSETQ. CDR3 nucleotides: TGCGCCAGCGAGCAGGCACCGAACACCGGGGAGCTGTTTTTT. Residues: CASEQAPNTGELFF.

This clonotype came up many times. The chain employs TRBV6-1 and TRBJ2-7; a possible D gene is TRBD2 (6 bases). Looked up from germline, CDR1 is MNHNS and CDR2 is SASEGT. This CDR3 region has 13 residues. V was shortened by 6 bases and J by 2 bases, with 11 bases between the two germline ends. The CDR3 sequence is CASSARLAYEQYF. The DNA of the CDR3 is TGTGCCAGCAGCGCTAGACTAGCCTACGAGCAGTACTTC.

This clonotype was seen ten or more times. This chain joins TRBV24-1 and TRBJ2-5; TRBD2 might be the D (6 bases). The CDR3 is made up of 13 amino acids. CDR1 and CDR2 (germline): KGHDR, SFDVKD. The V and J ends lost 3 bases and 5 bases respectively, with 9 bases between them. The chain's CDR3 is CATSDGGDETQYF. CDR3 nucleotide sequence: TGTGCCACCAGTGATGGCGGGGATGAGACCCAGTACTTC.

This clonotype was seen repeatedly, ten times or more. The genes are TRBV28 and TRBJ1-2; possible D gene TRBD1, 6 bases. The CDR3 has 18 amino acids. CDR1 is MDHEN and CDR2 is SYDVKM in the germline V gene. The V and J ends lost 6 bases and 5 bases respectively, with 28 bases between them. The CDR3 protein is CASSSTAGARGGTYGYTF. The CDR3 bases are TGTGCCAGCAGCAGCACAGCAGGGGCGCGAGGGGGTACTTATGGCTACACCTTC.

This clonotype was seen only a few times. This chain connects TRBV19 to TRBJ1-3; perhaps TRBD1 as D (5 bases). CDR3 length equals 14 residues. V was pared by 8 bases and J by 0 bases, with 11 bases between. The germline gives CDR1 LNHDA, CDR2 SQIVND (reference sequence). The CDR3 DNA sequence: TGTGCCAGTGCCAGGGTCTCCTCTGGAAACACCATATATTTT. As protein: CASARVSSGNTIYF.

In its sample, this clonotype was seen many times. This sequence joins TRBV28 and TRBJ2-4, with 8 bases aligning to TRBD1. Trimming cost V 6 bases and J 3 bases; bases outside gene matches: 4. Germline values: CDR1 MDHEN, CDR2 SYDVKM. The CDR3 runs to 14 residues. The CDR3 DNA reads TGTGCCAGCAGATCACAGGGGGACAAAAACATTCAGTACTTC. This sequence encodes CASRSQGDKNIQYF.

CDR3 region: CASSLEGARTDTQYF. The CDR3 DNA reads as TGTGCCAGCAGCTTGGAAGGGGCACGCACAGATACGCAGTATTTT. The rearrangement uses TRBV5-5 and TRBJ2-3; D may be TRBD1 (5 bases). From germline, CDR1 is SGHKS and CDR2 YYEKEE (reference sequence). This CDR3 region has 15 residues. Trimming pared 0 bases from V and 1 base from J, leaving 9 bases between.

The chain has TRBV29-1 and TRBJ2-2, with a possible D match to TRBD1 (5 bases). Germline V gene data show CDR1 as SQVTM and CDR2 as ANQGSEA. V shed 0 bases and J shed 1 base, with 6 bases lying between them. This CDR3 is 14 amino acids long. Written as DNA, the CDR3 is TGCAGCGTTGAAGACCAGGGGAACACCGGGGAGCTGTTTTTT. Encoded protein: CSVEDQGNTGELFF.

The genes are TRBV20-1 and TRBJ2-3; the match to TRBD2 covers 7 bases. The CDR3 has 13 residues. Germline loops: CDR1 DFQATT, CDR2 SNEGSKA (reference sequence). Germline trimming cut 7 bases from V and 4 bases from J; bases unmatched to any gene: 8. The CDR3 nucleotides are TGCAGTGGGGGAGCGGGATCCGCAGATACGCAGTATTTT. Translated, it gives CSGGAGSADTQYF.

For this clonotype: It may be a read error: a sequence one base away is much more abundant. The chain uses TRBV18 and TRBJ2-5; D may be TRBD1 (5 bases). This CDR3 region has 14 residues. Germline CDR1 and CDR2: KGHSH and LQKENI. CDR3 coding DNA: TGTGCCAGCTTACCACCCAGGGAAGTGGGGACCCAGTACTTC. Translation gives CASLPPREVGTQYF.

V is TRBV12-3 or TRBV12-4 and J is TRBJ2-7, with 7 bases that match TRBD1. The CDR3 contains 14 residues. Trimming took 3 bases from V and 6 from J; bases not matched to a gene: 8. Here the CDR3 reads CASSLERGQLEQYF. CDR3 bases: TGTGCCAGCAGTTTGGAGAGGGGGCAGCTCGAGCAGTACTTC.

The CDR3 here is CASSLFWTGVNTGELFF. The CDR3 DNA follows: TGTGCCAGCAGTTTATTTTGGACAGGGGTGAACACCGGGGAGCTGTTTTTT. The V and J genes are TRBV28 and TRBJ2-2, with 9 positions matching TRBD1. Germline CDR1 and CDR2: MDHEN and SYDVKM. V was pared by 1 base and J by 1 base, with 4 bases of the junction left unmatched. The CDR3 runs to 17 residues. Full variable domain (remainder filled in from reference TRBV28 and TRBJ2-2): DVKVTQSSRYLVKRTGEKVFLECVQDMDHENMFWYRQDPGLGLRLIYFSYDVKMKEKGDIPEGYSVSREKKERFSLILESASTNQTSMYLCASSLFWTGVNTGELFFGEGSRLTVL.

This clonotype was found many times. The genes are TRBV6-1 and TRBJ2-5, with TRBD2 identical over 12 bases. This CDR3 contains 14 residues. Germline CDR1 reads MNHNS; CDR2 reads SASEGT. After removal of 7 bases from V and 4 bases from J, the junction contained 4 bases not matched to a gene. The CDR3 here is CASITTSGRETQYF. For the CDR3, the DNA is TGTGCCAGCATTACGACTAGCGGGAGAGAGACCCAGTACTTC.

In this sample, this clonotype turned up once. This may be a read error: a much more frequent sequence differs by one nucleotide. The rearrangement links TRBV28 to TRBJ2-2; D might be TRBD2 (5 bases). Trimming pared 5 bases from V and 7 bases from J, leaving 17 bases between. Germline CDR1 is MDHEN and CDR2 is SYDVKM. The CDR3 contains 15 residues. The CDR3 region is CASSPSRQIGGELFF. CDR3 sequence (DNA): TGTGCCAGCAGTCCTAGCAGGCAAATAGGCGGGGAGCTGTTTTTT.